A single TCR beta chain is shown here with its context. Its antigen is unknown. The data belong to a study of CXCR3-negative and CXCR3-positive naive CD8 T cells. General study findings and limits: From TRB CDR3 properties, TCR strength was inferred; surface CD5 did not differ between naive subsets. Whereas memory cells differed, naive CXCR3-negative and CXCR3-positive cells shared similar TRBV-TRBJ usage. Hydrophobicity of TRB CDR3s was greater in CXCR3-positive naive cells than in CXCR3-negative naive cells. Whereas both naive subsets had comparably high diversity, memory CD8+ cells had much lower diversity.

The CDR3 is 15 amino acids. The germline V gene encodes CDR1 SEHNR and CDR2 FQNEAQ (reference sequence). Definition of naive CD8+ T cells rested on a CD45RO-CCR7+CD27+CD95- profile. The libraries of TRB cDNA were constructed through 5' RACE using UMI labels. TCRdb reanalyzed the 5' RACE reads, giving one entry per CDR3 protein sequence and no DNA. The sample includes 130,000 to 150,000 distinct CDR3 sequences. V is TRBV7-9 and J is TRBJ1-1; TCRdb selects TRBD1, and the lack of DNA leaves this call unchecked. The clonotype was recovered from a human donor in good health. Some clones in this sample may be carry-over from other donors' samples. Specimen: naive CXCR3+ CD8+ T cells from blood. Documented subset: CD45RO-CCR7+CD27+CD95- naive CD8+ T cells expressing CXCR3 (TNR3+). The CDR3 sequence is CASTRGLGLSTEAFF. The whole variable domain, remainder taken from reference TRBV7-9 and TRBJ1-1, is DTGVSQNPRHKITKRGQNVTFRCDPISEHNRLYWYRQTLGQGPEFLTYFQNEAQLEKSRLLSDRFSAERPKGSFSTLEIQRTEQGDSAMYLCASTRGLGLSTEAFFGQGTRLTVV.